The 4 T cell receptor beta chains in this list originate from one sample, sequenced in a study of blood T cell repertoires in COVID-19 (dated by TCRdb to 2018 to 2020). The library was built by means of the immunoSEQ multiplex PCR assay. TCRdb obtained this table from immuneACCESS and retained in-frame rearrangements with V and J assigned. These tables miss some clones; where compared with another copy, unresolved V genes account for less than half of the shortfall, and the remainder is unexplained. The sample table shows around 310,000 clones, and nearly 90% are seen once. Together, the top ten hold 1% of the sample. The material sequenced was peripheral blood. Receptors originate from a woman between 35 and 50 years old with COVID-19, enrolled during active disease.

The chain recombines TRBV5-1 with TRBJ2-3; D might be TRBD2 (5 bases). Trimming took 4 bases from V and 1 from J, leaving 13 bases between them. The germline CDR1 and CDR2 sequences are SGHRS and YFSETQ. The CDR3 is 15 residues long. This chain's CDR3 is CASSLLGIGTDTQYF. DNA of the CDR3: TGCGCCAGCAGCCTACTAGGGATTGGCACAGATACGCAGTATTTT.

The rearrangement links TRBV28 to TRBJ1-1, with D perhaps TRBD1 (6 bases). The germline CDR1 and CDR2 sequences are MDHEN and SYDVKM. Trimming left V 2 bases short and J 0 bases short, with 19 bases between. The CDR3 loop spans 18 amino acids. Here the CDR3 reads CASSLPLPAQGLNTEAFF. The CDR3 nucleotides are TGTGCCAGCAGTTTACCCCTCCCAGCACAGGGTCTGAACACTGAAGCTTTCTTT.

The genes are TRBV18 and TRBJ2-6; 10 bases match TRBD1. Germline CDR1 and CDR2: KGHSH and LQKENI. This CDR3 spans 18 amino acids. V dropped 4 bases and J dropped 4; count of bases not matched to a gene: 10. The CDR3 DNA reads as TGTGCCAGCTCACAATGGAGACAGGGGGCGACCGGGGCCAACGTCCTGACTTTC. It yields the protein CASSQWRQGATGANVLTF.

A few counts support this clone. The V and J genes are TRBV27 and TRBJ1-1; 9 bases are shared with TRBD1. Germline V lookup: CDR1 MNHEY, CDR2 SMNVEV (reference sequence). The CDR3 length is 16 residues. V was clipped by 2 bases and J by 3 bases; unmatched bases: 7. Here the CDR3 reads CASSLTGGRLDTEAFF. The CDR3 nucleotides are TGTGCCAGCAGTTTAACAGGGGGCCGGTTAGACACTGAAGCTTTCTTT.